The 22 T cell receptor beta chains presented below share a single source sample, sequenced in a study of blood T cell repertoires in COVID-19. The assay was immunoSEQ multiplex PCR, and TCRdb's table has in-frame clones only and misses some. The repertoire has about 50,000 clones, 85% to 95% of them found once; the top ten carry 3.5% to 5.5%. Sequenced input: peripheral blood. The source of these receptors is a man between 45 and 60 years old with active COVID-19.

V is TRBV18 and J is TRBJ1-2, with D possibly TRBD1 on 5 matching bases. The germline V gene encodes CDR1 KGHSH and CDR2 LQKENI. The CDR3 consists of 15 residues. Trimming removed 3 bases from V and 0 bases from J, with 11 bases in between. The DNA for the CDR3 is TGTGCCAGCTCACCCGCGGACATGCCTAACTATGGCTACACCTTC. Translation: CASSPADMPNYGYTF.

The CDR3 reads CASSEGRINSPLHF. The CDR3 DNA sequence: TGTGCCAGCAGTGAAGGGCGGATTAATTCACCCCTCCACTTT. This rearrangement joins TRBV6-1 to TRBJ1-6; D unresolved. The CDR3 is 14 residues long. Trimming took off 1 base at V and 6 bases at J, with 7 bases between the two ends. Germline CDR1 and CDR2: MNHNS and SASEGT.

The V call is TRBV18, the J call TRBJ1-5; 9 nucleotides agree with TRBD1. V lost 4 bases to trimming and J lost 6 bases; unmatched junction nucleotides: 4. There are 14 residues in the CDR3. Germline V gives CDR1 KGHSH, CDR2 LQKENI. CDR3: CASSQDRGVQPQHF. Written as DNA, the CDR3 is TGTGCCAGCTCACAAGACAGGGGGGTTCAGCCCCAGCATTTT.

V is TRBV29-1 and J is TRBJ2-1; D might be TRBD2 (6 bases). V lost 7 bases and J 5 bases, leaving 12 bases between the germline ends. The CDR3 sequence is 12 residues long. Germline assignment: CDR1 SQVTM and CDR2 ANQGSEA. In nucleotides, the CDR3 is TGCAGCGCCCGGGCGGGGAACAATGAGCAGTTCTTC. It translates to CSARAGNNEQFF.

The chain carries TRBV7-9 and TRBJ1-1, with D possibly matching TRBD1 (6 bases). The ends were cut back, 1 base at V and 3 bases at J, with 12 bases in the middle. CDR3 length equals 15 residues. Looked up from germline, CDR1 is SEHNR and CDR2 is FQNEAQ (reference sequence). CDR3 sequence (DNA): TGTGCCAGCAGCTTAGAGGGGGGGCGGCACACTGAAGCTTTCTTT. Residues: CASSLEGGRHTEAFF.

The J gene is TRBJ1-2, the V gene TRBV30, with TRBD1 identical over 12 bases. The germline V gene has CDR1 GTSNPN and CDR2 SVGIG (reference sequence). With V trimmed by 2 bases and J by 14 bases, 6 bases remained unmatched. There are 12 residues in the CDR3. As DNA, the CDR3 is TGTGCCTGGAGTCCGGGACAGGGGGCGCGTACCTTC. Translating it yields CAWSPGQGARTF.

This chain uses TRBV5-4 with TRBJ2-5; 10 positions match TRBD1. The trim removed 4 bases at V and 5 bases at J, leaving 5 bases unmatched. CDR3 length: 14 amino acids. Germline loops: CDR1 SGHNT, CDR2 YYREEE (reference sequence). DNA of the CDR3: TGTGCCAGCAGCGACAGGGGGCGCGGGGAGACCCAGTACTTC. This sequence encodes CASSDRGRGETQYF. Full variable domain (missing parts from reference TRBV5-4 and TRBJ2-5): ETGVTQSPTHLIKTRGQQVTLRCSSQSGHNTVSWYQQALGQGPQFIFQYYREEENGRGNFPPRFSGLQFPNYSSELNVNALELDDSALYLCASSDRGRGETQYFGPGTRLLVL.

V usage is TRBV2 and J usage is TRBJ2-1; D call uncertain. Trimming took 6 bases from V and 14 from J, leaving 17 bases between them. The CDR3 length is 12 residues. Germline V CDR1 and CDR2: SNHLY, FYNNEI. The CDR3 reads CASSIPFTTKFF. DNA for the CDR3: TGTGCCAGCAGCATACCGTTTACTACCAAGTTCTTC. Looking up the rest from reference TRBV2 and TRBJ2-1 gives the full variable domain: EPEVTQTPSHQVTQMGQEVILRCVPISNHLYFYWYRQILGQKVEFLVSFYNNEISEKSEIFDDQFSVERPDGSNFTLKIRSTKLEDSAMYFCASSIPFTTKFFGPGTRLTVL.

The J gene is TRBJ2-2, the V gene TRBV7-3, with 9 bases fitting TRBD2. The V gene's germline CDR1 is SGHTA and CDR2 FQGTGA. CDR3 length: 17 residues. V trimming: 3 bases; J trimming: 0 bases; junction bases outside the gene matches: 5. In nucleotides, the CDR3 is TGTGCCAGCAGCTTGGGCGGGGGGGCCCCGAACACCGGGGAGCTGTTTTTT. This gives the protein CASSLGGGAPNTGELFF.

The CDR3 here is CASSGTAANEKLFF. Here the CDR3 DNA reads TGTGCCAGCAGCGGGACAGCCGCTAATGAAAAACTGTTTTTT. The chain joins TRBV11-2 to TRBJ1-4, with TRBD1 matching 7 bases. The V and J ends lost 5 bases and 3 bases, in that order; junction bases with no gene match: 3. Germline lookup yields CDR1 SGHAT and CDR2 FQNNGV. The CDR3 loop spans 14 amino acids.

J is TRBJ2-1 and V is TRBV4-3, with 9 positions matching TRBD1. Germline CDR1 is LGHNA and CDR2 is YSLEER. The CDR3 sequence is 16 residues long. J lost 4 bases, V lost 0 bases, and 4 bases had no gene match. CDR3 sequence reads: CASSQESGQGYNEQFF. Here the CDR3 DNA reads TGCGCCAGCAGCCAAGAATCGGGACAGGGATACAATGAGCAGTTCTTC.

This clone was observed a single time. This chain links TRBV12-5 with TRBJ2-2; maybe TRBD2 (6 bases). CDR1 is LGHNT, CDR2 FRNRAP, per germline. This CDR3 contains 20 residues. V lost 6 bases, J lost 3 bases, and 29 bases lay in between. This CDR3 reads CASGLLPKQSGGADTGELFF. The CDR3 DNA follows: TGTGCTAGTGGGCTACTACCCAAACAAAGCGGAGGGGCCGACACCGGGGAGCTGTTTTTT.

V is TRBV7-9 and J is TRBJ1-1; 7 bases match TRBD1. V lost 2 bases to trimming and J lost 4 bases; unmatched junction nucleotides: 4. Per the germline V gene, CDR1 is SEHNR and CDR2 is FQNEAQ (reference sequence). The CDR3 is 14 residues long. CDR3 region: CASSLLTGSTEAFF. The CDR3 DNA reads TGTGCCAGCAGCTTATTGACAGGGTCCACTGAAGCTTTCTTT.

This chain links TRBV7-9 with TRBJ2-1; TRBD2 agrees at 9 bases. Germline V gives CDR1 SEHNR, CDR2 FQNEAQ (reference sequence). This CDR3 has 16 residues. V was pared by 5 bases and J by 4 bases, with 9 bases of the junction left unmatched. The CDR3 spells CASSPPGGGAYNEQFF. For the CDR3, the DNA is TGTGCCAGCAGCCCACCAGGCGGGGGGGCTTACAATGAGCAGTTCTTC.

This clone was seen once. The CDR3 is CASSQTLSNQPQHF. CDR3 nucleotides: TGTGCCAGCAGTCAAACATTAAGCAATCAGCCCCAGCATTTT. This rearrangement joins TRBV28 to TRBJ1-5; D is uncertain. CDR3 length: 14 amino acids. The V gene's germline CDR1 is MDHEN and CDR2 SYDVKM. V was shortened by 5 bases and J by 1 base, with 9 bases between the two germline ends.

This sequence joins TRBV28 and TRBJ1-2; D is uncertain. CDR3 length: 12 residues. Germline loops: CDR1 MDHEN, CDR2 SYDVKM. The V end was cut by 5 bases, the J end by 4 bases, with 8 bases between. This CDR3 reads CASSGEFYGYTF. CDR3 nucleotides: TGTGCCAGCAGTGGGGAGTTCTATGGCTACACCTTC.

The chain combines TRBV9 with TRBJ2-7; TRBD2 matches at 10 bases. CDR3 length equals 14 residues. Germline trimming cut 4 bases from V and 4 bases from J; bases unmatched to any gene: 5. Germline V lookup: CDR1 SGDLS, CDR2 YYNGEE. CDR3 amino acids: CASSPGTSEYEQYF. The CDR3 nucleotides read TGTGCCAGCAGCCCCGGGACTAGCGAGTACGAGCAGTACTTC.

The chain has TRBV7-6 and TRBJ1-1; 8 bases map to TRBD1. Germline V CDR1 and CDR2: SGHVS, FNYEAQ. This CDR3 region has 15 residues. Trimming at V came to 1 base and at J to 3 bases, leaving 4 bases not matched to a gene. The CDR3 spells CASSLVDRVDTEAFF. The CDR3 DNA sequence: TGTGCCAGCAGCTTAGTGGACAGGGTGGACACTGAAGCTTTCTTT.

The rearrangement links TRBV7-9 to TRBJ2-7; maybe TRBD2 (6 bases). Germline V gene lookup returns CDR1 SEHNR and CDR2 FQNEAQ (reference sequence). The CDR3 runs 14 residues. The germline V and J ends were trimmed by 2 bases and 2 bases, with 10 bases remaining between them. The CDR3 here is CASSLIAGTYEQYF. The DNA of the CDR3 is TGTGCCAGCAGCTTAATTGCGGGGACCTACGAGCAGTACTTC.

The table lists this clone with a count of one. This chain uses TRBV7-3 with TRBJ2-1; TRBD2 aligns across 9 bases. This CDR3 is built from 15 residues. Germline V CDR1 and CDR2: SGHTA, FQGTGA. The junction had 4 bases not matched to a gene; V was cut back by 1 base and J by 6 bases. CDR3 coding DNA: TGTGCCAGCAGCTTAAGAGGGACTAGCATCAATGAGCAGTTCTTC. It codes for CASSLRGTSINEQFF.

CDR3 sequence: CASSPPLMAHSYNEQFF. CDR3 nucleotides: TGTGCCAGCTCACCACCCCTGATGGCTCACTCCTACAATGAGCAGTTCTTC. This rearrangement joins TRBV18 to TRBJ2-1; no reliable D call. This CDR3 is built from 17 residues. V dropped 0 bases and J dropped 0 bases, with 12 bases sitting between them. CDR1 and CDR2 (germline): KGHSH, LQKENI. The whole variable domain, remainder taken from reference TRBV18 and TRBJ2-1, is NAGVMQNPRHLVRRRGQEARLRCSPMKGHSHVYWYRQLPEEGLKFMVYLQKENIIDESGMPKERFSAEFPKEGPSILRIQQVVRGDSAAYFCASSPPLMAHSYNEQFFGPGTRLTVL.

This clone was counted once. The V and J genes are TRBV6-1 and TRBJ2-7, with TRBD1 as a possible D gene (5 bases). This CDR3 comprises 13 residues. Germline CDR1 MNHNS, CDR2 SASEGT. V was shortened by 0 bases and J by 11 bases, with 14 bases between the two germline ends. CDR3 protein: CASSEAKLTEEYF. The CDR3 DNA reads TGTGCCAGCAGTGAAGCTAAGTTGACAGAGGAGTACTTC.